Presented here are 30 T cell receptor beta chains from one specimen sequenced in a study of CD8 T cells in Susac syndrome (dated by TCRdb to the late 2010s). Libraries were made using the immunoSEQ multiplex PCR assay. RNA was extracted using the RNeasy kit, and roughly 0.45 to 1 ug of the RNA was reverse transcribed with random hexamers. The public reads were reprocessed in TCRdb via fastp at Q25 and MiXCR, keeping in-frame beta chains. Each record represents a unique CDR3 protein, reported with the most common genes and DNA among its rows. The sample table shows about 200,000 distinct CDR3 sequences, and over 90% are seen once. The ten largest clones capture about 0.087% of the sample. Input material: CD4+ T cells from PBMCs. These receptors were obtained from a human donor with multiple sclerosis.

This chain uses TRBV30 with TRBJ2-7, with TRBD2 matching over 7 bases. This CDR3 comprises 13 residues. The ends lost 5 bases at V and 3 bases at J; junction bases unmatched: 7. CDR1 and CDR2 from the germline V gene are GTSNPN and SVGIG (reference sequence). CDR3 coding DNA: TGTGCCTGGGCGGGACTATCCATCTACGAGCAGTACTTC. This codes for CAWAGLSIYEQYF.

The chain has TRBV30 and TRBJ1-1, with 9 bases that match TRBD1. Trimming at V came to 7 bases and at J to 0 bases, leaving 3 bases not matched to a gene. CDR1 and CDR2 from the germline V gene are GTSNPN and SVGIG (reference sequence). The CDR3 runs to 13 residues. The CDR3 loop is CALDRGMNTEAFF. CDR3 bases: TGTGCCTTGGACAGGGGTATGAACACTGAAGCTTTCTTT.

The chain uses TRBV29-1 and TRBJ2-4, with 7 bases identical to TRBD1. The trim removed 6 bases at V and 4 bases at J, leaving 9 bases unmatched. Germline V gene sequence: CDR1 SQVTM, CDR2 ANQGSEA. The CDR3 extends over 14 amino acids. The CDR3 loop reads CSVTEQGQKNIQYF. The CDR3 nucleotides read TGCAGCGTCACCGAACAGGGGCAGAAAAACATTCAGTACTTC.

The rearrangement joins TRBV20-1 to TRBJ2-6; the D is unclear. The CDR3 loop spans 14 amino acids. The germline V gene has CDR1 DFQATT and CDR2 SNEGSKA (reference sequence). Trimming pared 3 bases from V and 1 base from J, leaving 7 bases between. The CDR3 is CSASDGSGANVLTF. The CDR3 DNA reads TGCAGTGCTAGTGACGGTTCTGGGGCCAACGTCCTGACTTTC.

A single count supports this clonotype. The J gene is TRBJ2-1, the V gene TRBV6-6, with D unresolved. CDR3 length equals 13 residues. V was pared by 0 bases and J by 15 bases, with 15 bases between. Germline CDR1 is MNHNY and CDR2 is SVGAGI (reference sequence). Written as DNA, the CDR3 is TGTGCCAGCAGTTACTCGGGCGAACGGCGAGTGTTCTTC. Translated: CASSYSGERRVFF.

This CDR3 is CATSDSAAGAYNEQFF. CDR3 coding DNA: TGTGCCACCAGTGATTCAGCAGCGGGGGCCTACAATGAGCAGTTCTTC. The chain recombines TRBV24-1 with TRBJ2-1, with 8 nucleotides matching TRBD2. The CDR3 totals 16 residues. Trimming took 2 bases from V and 2 from J; bases not matched to a gene: 4. Germline CDR1 KGHDR, CDR2 SFDVKD.

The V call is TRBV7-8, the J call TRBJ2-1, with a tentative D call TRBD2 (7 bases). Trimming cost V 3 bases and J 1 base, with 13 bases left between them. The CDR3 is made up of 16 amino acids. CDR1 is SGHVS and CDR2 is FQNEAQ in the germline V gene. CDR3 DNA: TGTGCCAGCAGCTTTGGCGGGGGACAATCCTACAATGAGCAGTTCTTC. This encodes CASSFGGGQSYNEQFF.

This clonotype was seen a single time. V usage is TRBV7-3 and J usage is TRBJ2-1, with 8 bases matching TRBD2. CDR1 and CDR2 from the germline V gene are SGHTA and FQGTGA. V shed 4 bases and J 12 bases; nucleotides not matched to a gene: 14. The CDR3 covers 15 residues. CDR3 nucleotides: TGTGCCAGCAGCTCTCAACCGGGACTAGAGTGGGGGCAGTTCTTC. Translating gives CASSSQPGLEWGQFF.

The CDR3 protein is CASSRRQGRAGTEAFF. The CDR3 nucleotides read TGTGCCAGCAGTAGGAGACAGGGACGCGCGGGAACTGAAGCTTTCTTT. The gene calls are TRBV6-1 and TRBJ1-1; 7 bases are shared with TRBD1. The CDR3 has 16 residues. V trimming: 5 bases; J trimming: 5 bases; junction bases outside the gene matches: 14. CDR1 and CDR2 from the germline V gene are MNHNS and SASEGT.

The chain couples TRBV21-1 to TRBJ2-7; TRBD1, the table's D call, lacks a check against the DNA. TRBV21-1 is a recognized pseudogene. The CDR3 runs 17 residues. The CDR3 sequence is CASSNLRQGPLSYEQYF. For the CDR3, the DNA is TGTGCCAGCAGCAACCTCAGACAGGGGCCTTTGTCCTACGAGCAGTACTTC.

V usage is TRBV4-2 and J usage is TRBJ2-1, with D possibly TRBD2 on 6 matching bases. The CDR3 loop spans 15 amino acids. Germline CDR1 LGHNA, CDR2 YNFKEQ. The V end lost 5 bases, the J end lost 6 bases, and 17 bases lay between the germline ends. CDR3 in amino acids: CASSGSGLLLNEQFF. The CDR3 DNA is TGTGCCAGCAGCGGGTCGGGACTCCTTCTCAATGAGCAGTTCTTC.

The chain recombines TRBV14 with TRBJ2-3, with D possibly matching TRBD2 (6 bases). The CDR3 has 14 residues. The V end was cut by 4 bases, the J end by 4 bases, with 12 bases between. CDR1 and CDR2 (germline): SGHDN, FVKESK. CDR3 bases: TGTGCCAGCAGCCGACGGACGGGGGCAGATACGCAGTATTTT. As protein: CASSRRTGADTQYF.

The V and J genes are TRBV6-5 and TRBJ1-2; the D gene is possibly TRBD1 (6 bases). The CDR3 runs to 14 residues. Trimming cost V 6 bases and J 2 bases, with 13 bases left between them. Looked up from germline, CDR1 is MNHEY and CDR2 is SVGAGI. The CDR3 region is CASRFGTINYGYTF. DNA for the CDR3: TGTGCCAGCAGATTCGGGACAATCAACTATGGCTACACCTTC.

The CDR3 spells CASRGGLAVGKTQYF. The CDR3 DNA sequence: TGTGCCTCTAGGGGTGGACTAGCCGTCGGAAAGACCCAGTACTTC. The genes are TRBV30 and TRBJ2-5, with 8 bases identical to TRBD2. Trimming removed 7 bases from V and 6 bases from J; junction bases left unmatched: 16. Looked up from germline, CDR1 is GTSNPN and CDR2 is SVGIG (reference sequence). The CDR3 runs to 15 residues.

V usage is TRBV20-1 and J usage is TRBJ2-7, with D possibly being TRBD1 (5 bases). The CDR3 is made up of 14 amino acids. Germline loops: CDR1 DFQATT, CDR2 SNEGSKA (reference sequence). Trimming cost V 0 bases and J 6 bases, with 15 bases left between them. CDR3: CSARDQQAAREQYF. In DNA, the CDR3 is TGCAGTGCTAGAGATCAACAGGCCGCGCGCGAGCAGTACTTC.

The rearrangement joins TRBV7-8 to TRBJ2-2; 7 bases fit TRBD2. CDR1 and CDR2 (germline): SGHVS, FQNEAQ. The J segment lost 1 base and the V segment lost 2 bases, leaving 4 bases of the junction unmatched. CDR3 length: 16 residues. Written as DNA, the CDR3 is TGTGCCAGCAGCTTAAGGGAGGGACGGAACACCGGGGAGCTGTTTTTT. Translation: CASSLREGRNTGELFF.

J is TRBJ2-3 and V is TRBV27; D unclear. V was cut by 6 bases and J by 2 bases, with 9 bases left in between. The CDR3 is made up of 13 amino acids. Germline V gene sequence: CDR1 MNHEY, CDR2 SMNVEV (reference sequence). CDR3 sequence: CASSTSLTDTQYF. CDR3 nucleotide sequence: TGTGCCAGCAGCACTTCTCTCACAGATACGCAGTATTTT.

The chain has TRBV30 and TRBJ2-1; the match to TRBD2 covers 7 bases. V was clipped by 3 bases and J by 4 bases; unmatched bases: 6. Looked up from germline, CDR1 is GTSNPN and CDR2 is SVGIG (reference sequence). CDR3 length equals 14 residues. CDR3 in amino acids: CAWSGAGLYNEQFF. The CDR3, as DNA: TGTGCCTGGAGCGGAGCGGGGTTATACAATGAGCAGTTCTTC.

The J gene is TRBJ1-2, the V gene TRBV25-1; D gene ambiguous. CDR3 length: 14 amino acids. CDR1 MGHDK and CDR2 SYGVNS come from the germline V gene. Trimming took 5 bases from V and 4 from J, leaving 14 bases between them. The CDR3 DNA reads TGTGCCAGCAGTCCCGAACAGCCAATCTATGGCTACACCTTC. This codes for CASSPEQPIYGYTF.

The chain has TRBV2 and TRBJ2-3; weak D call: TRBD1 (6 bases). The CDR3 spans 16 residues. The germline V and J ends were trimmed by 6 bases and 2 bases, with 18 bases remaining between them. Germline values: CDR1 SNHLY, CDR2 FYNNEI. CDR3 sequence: CASRVTIRGSTDTQYF. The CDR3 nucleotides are TGTGCCAGCAGGGTGACCATCAGGGGTTCCACAGATACGCAGTATTTT.

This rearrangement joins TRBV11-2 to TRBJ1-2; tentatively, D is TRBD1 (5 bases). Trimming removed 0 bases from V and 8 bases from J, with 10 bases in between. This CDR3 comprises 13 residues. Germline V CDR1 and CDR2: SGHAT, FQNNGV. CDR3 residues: CASSLDLGRGYTF. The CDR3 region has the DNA TGTGCCAGCAGCTTAGATTTGGGACGCGGCTACACCTTC.

The CDR3 region is CASSPIAGGPYEQYF. The CDR3 DNA follows: TGTGCCAGCAGCCCCATTGCGGGGGGACCCTACGAGCAGTACTTC. V gene TRBV3-1 combines with J gene TRBJ2-7; 8 positions agree with TRBD2. Per germline, CDR1 LGHDT and CDR2 YNNKEL (reference sequence). The CDR3 totals 15 residues. The J segment lost 2 bases and the V segment lost 4 bases, leaving 7 bases of the junction unmatched.

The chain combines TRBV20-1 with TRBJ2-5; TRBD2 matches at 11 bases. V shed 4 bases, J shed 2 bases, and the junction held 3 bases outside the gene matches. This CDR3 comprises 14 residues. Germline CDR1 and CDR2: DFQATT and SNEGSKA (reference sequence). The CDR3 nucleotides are TGCAGTGCTACAAGACTAGCGGGGCAAGAGACCCAGTACTTC. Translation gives CSATRLAGQETQYF.

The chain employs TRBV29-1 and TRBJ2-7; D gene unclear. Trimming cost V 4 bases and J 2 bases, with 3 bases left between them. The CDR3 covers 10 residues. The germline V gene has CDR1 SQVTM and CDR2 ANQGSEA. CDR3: CSVGAYEQYF. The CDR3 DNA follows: TGCAGCGTTGGTGCCTACGAGCAGTACTTC.

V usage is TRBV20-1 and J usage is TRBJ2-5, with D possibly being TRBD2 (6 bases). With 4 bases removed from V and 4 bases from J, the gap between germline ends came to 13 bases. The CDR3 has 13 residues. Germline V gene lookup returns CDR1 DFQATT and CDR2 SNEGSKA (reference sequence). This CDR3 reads CSATKPGGETQYF. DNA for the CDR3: TGCAGTGCTACTAAGCCCGGGGGAGAGACCCAGTACTTC.

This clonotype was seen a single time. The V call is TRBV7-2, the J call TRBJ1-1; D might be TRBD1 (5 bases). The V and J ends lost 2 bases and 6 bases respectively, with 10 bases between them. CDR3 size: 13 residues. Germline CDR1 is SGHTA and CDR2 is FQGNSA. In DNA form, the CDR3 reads TGTGCCAGCAGCTTACGAGGGGTCGCTGAAGCTTTCTTT. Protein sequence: CASSLRGVAEAFF.

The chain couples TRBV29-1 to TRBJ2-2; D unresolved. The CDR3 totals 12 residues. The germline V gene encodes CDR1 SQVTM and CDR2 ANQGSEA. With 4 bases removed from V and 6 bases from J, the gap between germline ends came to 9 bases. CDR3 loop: CSVVLLAGELFF. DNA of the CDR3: TGCAGCGTTGTGTTGTTAGCCGGGGAGCTGTTTTTT.

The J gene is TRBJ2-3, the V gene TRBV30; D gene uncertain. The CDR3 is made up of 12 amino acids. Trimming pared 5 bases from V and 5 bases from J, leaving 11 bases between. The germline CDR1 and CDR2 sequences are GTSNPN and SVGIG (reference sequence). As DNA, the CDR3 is TGTGCCTGGGTCCCGGGCATAGATACGCAGTATTTT. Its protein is CAWVPGIDTQYF.

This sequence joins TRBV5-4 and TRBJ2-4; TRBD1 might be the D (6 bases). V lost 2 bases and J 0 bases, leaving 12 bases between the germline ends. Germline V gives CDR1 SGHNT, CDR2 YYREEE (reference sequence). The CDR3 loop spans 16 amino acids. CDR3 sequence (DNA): TGTGCCAGCAGCTTTACACAGGGCCTAGCCAAAAACATTCAGTACTTC. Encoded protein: CASSFTQGLAKNIQYF.

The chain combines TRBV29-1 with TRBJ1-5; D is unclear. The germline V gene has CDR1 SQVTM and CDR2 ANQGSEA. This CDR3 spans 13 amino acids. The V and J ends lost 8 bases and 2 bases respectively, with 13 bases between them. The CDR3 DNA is TGCAGCATTGGGGAAGGAGGCAATCAGCCCCAGCATTTT. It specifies CSIGEGGNQPQHF.